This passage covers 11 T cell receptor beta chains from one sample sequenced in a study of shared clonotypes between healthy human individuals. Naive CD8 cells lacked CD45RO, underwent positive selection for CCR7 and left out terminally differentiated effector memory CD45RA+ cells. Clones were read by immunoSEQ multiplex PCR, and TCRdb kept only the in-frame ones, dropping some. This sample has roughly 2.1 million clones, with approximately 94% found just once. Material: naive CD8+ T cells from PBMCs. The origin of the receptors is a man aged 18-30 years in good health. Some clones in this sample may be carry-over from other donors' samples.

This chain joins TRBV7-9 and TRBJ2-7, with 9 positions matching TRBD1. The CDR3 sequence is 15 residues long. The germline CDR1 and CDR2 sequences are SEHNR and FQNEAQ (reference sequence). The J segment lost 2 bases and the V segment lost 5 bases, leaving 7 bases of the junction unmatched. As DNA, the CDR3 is TGTGCCAGCAGCCAAGACGGACAGGGGACCTACGAGCAGTACTTC. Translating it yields CASSQDGQGTYEQYF.

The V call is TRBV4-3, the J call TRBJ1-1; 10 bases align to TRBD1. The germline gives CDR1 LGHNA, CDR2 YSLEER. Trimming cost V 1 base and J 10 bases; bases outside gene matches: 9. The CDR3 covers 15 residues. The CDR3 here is CASSQVTGGPTAAFF. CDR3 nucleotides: TGCGCCAGCAGCCAAGTGACAGGGGGCCCGACCGCAGCTTTCTTT.

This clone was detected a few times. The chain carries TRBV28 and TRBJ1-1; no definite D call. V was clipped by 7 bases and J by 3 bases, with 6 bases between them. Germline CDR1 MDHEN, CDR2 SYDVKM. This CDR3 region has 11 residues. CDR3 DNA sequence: TGTGCCAGCAATCGGGACACTGAAGCTTTCTTT. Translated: CASNRDTEAFF.

CDR3 amino acids: CASSLADQGYGYTF. The CDR3 DNA sequence: TGTGCCAGCAGCTTAGCGGACCAGGGCTATGGCTACACCTTC. The V gene is TRBV7-9, the J gene TRBJ1-2, with D possibly TRBD1 on 5 matching bases. V was clipped by 0 bases and J by 4 bases, with 9 bases between them. Germline CDR1 and CDR2: SEHNR and FQNEAQ (reference sequence). The CDR3 contains 14 residues.

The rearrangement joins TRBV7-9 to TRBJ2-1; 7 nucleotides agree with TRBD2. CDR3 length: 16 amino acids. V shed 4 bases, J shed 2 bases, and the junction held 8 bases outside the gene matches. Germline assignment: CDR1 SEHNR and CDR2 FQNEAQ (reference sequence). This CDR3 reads CASSSSGMGPYNEQFF. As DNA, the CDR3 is TGTGCCAGCAGCTCGAGCGGGATGGGACCCTACAATGAGCAGTTCTTC.

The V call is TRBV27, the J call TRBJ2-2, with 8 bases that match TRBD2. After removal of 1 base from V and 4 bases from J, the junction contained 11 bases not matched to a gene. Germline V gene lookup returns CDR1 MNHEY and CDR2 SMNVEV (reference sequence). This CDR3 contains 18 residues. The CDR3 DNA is TGTGCCAGCAGTTTATGGACCATGGCGGGAGGTGCCACCGGGGAGCTGTTTTTT. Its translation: CASSLWTMAGGATGELFF.

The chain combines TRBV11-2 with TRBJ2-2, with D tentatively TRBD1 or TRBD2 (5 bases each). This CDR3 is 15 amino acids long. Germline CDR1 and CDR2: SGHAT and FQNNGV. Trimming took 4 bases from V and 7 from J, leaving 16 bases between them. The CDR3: CASSSPGRVGGELFF. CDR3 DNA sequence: TGTGCCAGCAGCTCCCCGGGACGGGTAGGCGGGGAGCTGTTTTTT.

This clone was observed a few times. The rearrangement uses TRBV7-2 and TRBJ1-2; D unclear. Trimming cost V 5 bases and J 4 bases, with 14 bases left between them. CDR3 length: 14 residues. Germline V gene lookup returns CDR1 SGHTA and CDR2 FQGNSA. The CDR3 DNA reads TGTGCCAGCAGCCGCACTACAGCATCCTATGGCTACACCTTC. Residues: CASSRTTASYGYTF.

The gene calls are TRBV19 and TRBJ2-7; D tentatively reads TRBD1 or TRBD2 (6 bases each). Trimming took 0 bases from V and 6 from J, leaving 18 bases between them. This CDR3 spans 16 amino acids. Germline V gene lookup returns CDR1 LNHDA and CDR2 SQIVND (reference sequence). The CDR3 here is CASSIDRRGHPAEQYF. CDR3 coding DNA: TGTGCCAGTAGTATAGATCGGAGGGGACACCCTGCCGAGCAGTACTTC.

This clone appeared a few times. The CDR3 coding sequence is TGTGCCAGTAGTATCAGGGGGCAGAGCGGGGAGCTGTTTTTT. Encoded protein: CASSIRGQSGELFF. The chain uses TRBV19 and TRBJ2-2; 8 bases fit TRBD1. Germline lookup yields CDR1 LNHDA and CDR2 SQIVND (reference sequence). The trim removed 3 bases at V and 7 bases at J, leaving 4 bases unmatched. The CDR3 contains 14 residues.

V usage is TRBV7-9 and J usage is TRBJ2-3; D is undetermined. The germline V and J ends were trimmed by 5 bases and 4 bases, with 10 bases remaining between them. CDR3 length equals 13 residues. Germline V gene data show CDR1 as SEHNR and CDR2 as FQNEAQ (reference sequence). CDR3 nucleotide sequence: TGTGCCAGCAGCCCCAAATTCCCAGATACGCAGTATTTT. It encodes CASSPKFPDTQYF.